These 30 T cell receptor beta chains originate from one sample sequenced in a study of shared clonotypes between healthy human individuals. Clones were read by immunoSEQ multiplex PCR, and TCRdb kept only the in-frame ones, dropping some. The sample consists of about 1.1 million clones, roughly 80% of them appearing once. Sequenced: memory CD4+ T cells from PBMCs. Documented subset: CD45RA-negative fraction. The receptors stem from a man between 18 and 35 years old in good health. Some clones in this sample may be carry-over from other donors' samples.

This clone was picked up one time. The chain uses TRBV6-4 and TRBJ1-5; TRBD1 agrees at 7 bases. Per germline, CDR1 MRHNA and CDR2 SNTAGT. This CDR3 comprises 13 residues. Trimming cost V 1 base and J 9 bases; bases outside gene matches: 3. This CDR3 is CASSDFYRGPQHF. The CDR3 region has the DNA TGTGCCAGCAGTGACTTCTACAGGGGGCCCCAGCATTTT.

The chain uses TRBV7-2 and TRBJ2-7; tentatively, D is TRBD2 (6 bases). From germline, CDR1 is SGHTA and CDR2 FQGNSA. This CDR3 contains 15 residues. Trimming took 5 bases from V and 1 from J, leaving 15 bases between them. The CDR3 DNA follows: TGTGCCAGCAGCCCACCCAGCGGGCGATCCTACGAGCAGTACTTC. Its protein is CASSPPSGRSYEQYF.

This clone was found once. CDR3 nucleotides: TGTGCCAGCAGCTTAAACCGGGACAGGGTGAACTATGGCTACACCTTC. Its protein product is CASSLNRDRVNYGYTF. The chain links TRBV5-8 to TRBJ1-2, with TRBD1 identical over 9 bases. V lost 2 bases and J lost 2; bases outside the gene matches: 7. Germline V gene data show CDR1 as SGHTS and CDR2 as YDEGEE. This CDR3 region has 16 residues. The complete variable domain, with remaining parts taken from reference TRBV5-8 and TRBJ1-2, reads EAGVTQSPTHLIKTRGQQATLRCSPISGHTSVYWYQQALGLGLQFLLWYDEGEERNRGNFPPRFSGRQFPNYSSELNVNALELEDSALYLCASSLNRDRVNYGYTFGSGTRLTVV.

In this sample, this clone turned up once. V usage is TRBV10-3 and J usage is TRBJ1-3; D not resolved. V was cut by 6 bases and J by 0 bases, with 15 bases left in between. Germline CDR1 and CDR2: ENHRY and SYGVKD. The CDR3 loop spans 16 amino acids. The CDR3 region is CAIRATQILSGNTIYF. CDR3 bases: TGTGCCATCAGGGCAACGCAGATTCTCTCTGGAAACACCATATATTTT.

Concerning this clone: In the same sample, other DNA sequences code for this CDR3. CDR3 nucleotides: TGCAGCGTTGCGGGCCTAGCCAAAAACATTCAGTACTTC. Protein product: CSVAGLAKNIQYF. The chain uses TRBV29-1 and TRBJ2-4, with unresolved D. This CDR3 has 13 amino acids. Germline V gene sequence: CDR1 SQVTM, CDR2 ANQGSEA. Trimming stripped 4 bases from V and 0 bases from J, with 7 bases between.

V and J are TRBV18 and TRBJ1-2; maybe TRBD1 (6 bases). CDR3 length: 13 amino acids. The V end was cut by 3 bases, the J end by 4 bases, with 9 bases between. Germline V lookup: CDR1 KGHSH, CDR2 LQKENI. CDR3 nucleotide sequence: TGTGCCAGCTCACCCCTAGGGGGCTATGGCTACACCTTC. It codes for CASSPLGGYGYTF.

This clone was found a few times. The chain joins TRBV6-5 to TRBJ1-6, with D unresolved. There are 13 residues in the CDR3. V was trimmed by 0 bases and J by 9 bases, leaving 6 bases between them. Germline V gene sequence: CDR1 MNHEY, CDR2 SVGAGI. The CDR3 region has the DNA TGTGCCAGCAGTTACTCTAGGGTTTCACCCCTCCACTTT. Translating gives CASSYSRVSPLHF.

CDR3 in DNA: TGTGCCAGCAGCTTACAGCGGGAGGGTGAGCAGTTCTTC. It encodes CASSLQREGEQFF. The rearrangement uses TRBV11-2 and TRBJ2-1; 10 bases line up with TRBD2. The CDR3 runs 13 residues. J was trimmed by 9 bases and V by 2 bases; bases with no gene match: 1. Germline-derived CDR1 and CDR2 are SGHAT and FQNNGV.

V and J are TRBV4-1 and TRBJ1-1; a weak D match, TRBD1 (6 bases). The CDR3 is made up of 17 amino acids. Trimming took 4 bases from V and 0 from J, leaving 18 bases between them. Germline CDR1 MGHRA, CDR2 YSYEKL. The CDR3 region has the DNA TGCGCCAGCAGCCCCGTGGGGGGGCCACGGTTGAACACTGAAGCTTTCTTT. Protein sequence: CASSPVGGPRLNTEAFF.

The rearrangement uses TRBV7-6 and TRBJ2-1; TRBD2 matches at 14 bases. Germline V lookup: CDR1 SGHVS, CDR2 FNYEAQ. The CDR3 contains 17 residues. The trim removed 5 bases at V and 4 bases at J, leaving 7 bases unmatched. CDR3 bases: TGTGCCAGCAGCGTACGACTAGCGGGAGGGGTATACAATGAGCAGTTCTTC. This codes for CASSVRLAGGVYNEQFF.

CDR3: CASSAWTGLTGELFF. In DNA form, the CDR3 reads TGTGCCAGCAGCGCCTGGACAGGGCTCACCGGGGAGCTGTTTTTT. J is TRBJ2-2 and V is TRBV9; 8 nucleotides align to TRBD1. CDR1 SGDLS and CDR2 YYNGEE come from the germline V gene. The CDR3 covers 15 residues. V lost 3 bases and J lost 4; bases outside the gene matches: 5. Using reference TRBV9 and TRBJ2-2 for the parts outside the CDR3, the full variable domain is DSGVTQTPKHLITATGQRVTLRCSPRSGDLSVYWYQQSLDQGLQFLIQYYNGEERAKGNILERFSAQQFPDLHSELNLSSLELGDSALYFCASSAWTGLTGELFFGEGSRLTVL.

This clone was counted once. The chain employs TRBV4-3 and TRBJ1-2, with 9 bases lining up with TRBD1. This CDR3 has 15 residues. The germline gives CDR1 LGHNA, CDR2 YSLEER. The J segment lost 2 bases and the V segment lost 2 bases, leaving 3 bases of the junction unmatched. CDR3 region: CASSQRTGGNYGYTF. In DNA form, the CDR3 reads TGCGCCAGCAGCCAAAGAACAGGGGGCAACTATGGCTACACCTTC.

This rearrangement joins TRBV5-8 to TRBJ2-3; D unclear. Germline lookup yields CDR1 SGHTS and CDR2 YDEGEE. This CDR3 comprises 15 residues. The V end lost 4 bases, the J end lost 0 bases, and 12 bases lay between the germline ends. CDR3 bases: TGTGCCAGCAGCCCGTTATCTCCTAGCACAGATACGCAGTATTTT. Translated: CASSPLSPSTDTQYF. Using reference TRBV5-8 and TRBJ2-3 for the parts outside the CDR3, the full variable domain is EAGVTQSPTHLIKTRGQQATLRCSPISGHTSVYWYQQALGLGLQFLLWYDEGEERNRGNFPPRFSGRQFPNYSSELNVNALELEDSALYLCASSPLSPSTDTQYFGPGTRLTVL.

This clone was recorded at least ten times. The V call is TRBV28, the J call TRBJ1-2; D might be TRBD1 (6 bases). The ends were cut back, 2 bases at V and 2 bases at J, with 15 bases in the middle. Germline V CDR1 and CDR2: MDHEN, SYDVKM. The length of the CDR3 is 16 residues. Written as DNA, the CDR3 is TGTGCCAGCAGTTTAGGCGGGGGCGCAGGCAACTATGGCTACACCTTC. Translated, it gives CASSLGGGAGNYGYTF.

V and J are TRBV28 and TRBJ1-3, with TRBD1 as a possible D gene (6 bases). The CDR3 totals 15 residues. V shed 5 bases and J shed 3 bases, with 14 bases lying between them. Germline V lookup: CDR1 MDHEN, CDR2 SYDVKM. The CDR3 bases are TGTGCCAGCAGTGGAGGGGGGGATGGTGGAAACACCATATATTTT. As protein: CASSGGGDGGNTIYF.

The chain is built from TRBV28 and TRBJ2-3; D ambiguous. From germline, CDR1 is MDHEN and CDR2 SYDVKM. V was cut by 5 bases and J by 5 bases, with 8 bases left in between. The CDR3 sequence is 12 residues long. The CDR3 nucleotides are TGTGCCAGCAGTGTATCGGGAGATACGCAGTATTTT. Translating gives CASSVSGDTQYF.

The rearrangement joins TRBV6-6 to TRBJ1-1, with D maybe TRBD1 (6 bases). V lost 7 bases and J lost 3, with 18 bases in between. Germline values: CDR1 MNHNY, CDR2 SVGAGI (reference sequence). The CDR3 runs 15 residues. As DNA, the CDR3 is TGTGCCAGCACCCCGGGGGGGGCCGACTACACTGAAGCTTTCTTT. Its translation: CASTPGGADYTEAFF.

This clone was counted between two and nine times. The chain links TRBV6-5 to TRBJ1-2; D remains unclear. Germline lookup yields CDR1 MNHEY and CDR2 SVGAGI. CDR3 length: 11 residues. V lost 2 bases to trimming and J lost 10 bases, with 8 bases between them. The CDR3 sequence: CASSYGSAYTF. The DNA for the CDR3 is TGTGCCAGCAGTTACGGGTCAGCCTACACCTTC.

A single count supports this clone. Sequence at one end of the junction differs from germline and may be a read error. The chain is built from TRBV6-1 and TRBJ1-1, with 7 bases identical to TRBD1. This CDR3 spans 14 amino acids. CDR1 is MNHNS, CDR2 SASEGT, per germline. Here the CDR3 DNA reads TGTGCCAGCAGCGAAGACAGGGTCCGCACTGAAGCTTTCTTT. Protein: CASSEDRVRTEAFF.

The chain links TRBV29-1 to TRBJ2-7, with D hard to call. V was cut by 3 bases and J by 7 bases, with 10 bases left in between. The CDR3 sequence is 11 residues long. The germline CDR1 and CDR2 sequences are SQVTM and ANQGSEA. The CDR3 reads CSVDRAGEQYF. The CDR3 DNA reads TGCAGCGTTGACAGAGCTGGGGAGCAGTACTTC.

The chain combines TRBV28 with TRBJ2-7, with TRBD2 matching over 12 bases. There are 15 residues in the CDR3. V was clipped by 6 bases and J by 1 base; unmatched bases: 4. The germline CDR1 and CDR2 sequences are MDHEN and SYDVKM. CDR3 nucleotides: TGTGCCAGCAGGATGACTAGCGGGGGATCCTACGAGCAGTACTTC. Protein sequence: CASRMTSGGSYEQYF.

This clone was counted a few times. The CDR3 spells CASSGAPNQPQHF. CDR3 sequence (DNA): TGTGCCAGCAGTGGGGCACCCAATCAGCCCCAGCATTTT. The chain recombines TRBV2 with TRBJ1-5; no definite D call. The CDR3 has 13 residues. Trimming removed 4 bases at V and 3 bases at J, with 7 bases between. Germline CDR1 SNHLY, CDR2 FYNNEI.

The J gene is TRBJ2-5, the V gene TRBV28; no clear D gene. CDR3 length: 11 residues. The germline V gene has CDR1 MDHEN and CDR2 SYDVKM. V shed 7 bases and J shed 5 bases, with 8 bases lying between them. The CDR3 region is CASTPGETQYF. The CDR3 region has the DNA TGTGCCAGCACCCCCGGGGAGACCCAGTACTTC. The full variable domain, its missing parts supplied by reference TRBV28 and TRBJ2-5, is DVKVTQSSRYLVKRTGEKVFLECVQDMDHENMFWYRQDPGLGLRLIYFSYDVKMKEKGDIPEGYSVSREKKERFSLILESASTNQTSMYLCASTPGETQYFGPGTRLLVL.

This clone occurred a few times. V usage is TRBV5-1 and J usage is TRBJ2-1; TRBD2 might be the D (5 bases). Germline CDR1 and CDR2: SGHRS and YFSETQ. The CDR3 consists of 13 residues. V lost 4 bases, J lost 7 bases, and 12 bases lay in between. CDR3 DNA sequence: TGCGCCAGCAGCCCAGACCCGGGGAATGAGCAGTTCTTC. This translates into CASSPDPGNEQFF.

The genes are TRBV28 and TRBJ2-1; D may be TRBD1 (6 bases). The germline V and J ends were trimmed by 6 bases and 5 bases, with 17 bases remaining between them. Germline V lookup: CDR1 MDHEN, CDR2 SYDVKM. This CDR3 has 15 residues. The CDR3 reads CASSRVGAGHNEQFF. The CDR3 DNA is TGTGCCAGCAGCCGGGTGGGGGCTGGCCACAATGAGCAGTTCTTC.

Written as DNA, the CDR3 is TGCGCCAGCAGCCCCACAGGGGGCCCTCAGCCCCAGCATTTT. It is translated as CASSPTGGPQPQHF. V gene TRBV5-1 combines with J gene TRBJ1-5; 9 bases map to TRBD1. Germline V lookup: CDR1 SGHRS, CDR2 YFSETQ. The CDR3 runs to 14 residues. V shed 4 bases, J shed 6 bases, and the junction held 5 bases outside the gene matches.

This clone was recorded a few times. The V call is TRBV5-1, the J call TRBJ1-6, with D perhaps TRBD1 (6 bases). Trimming removed 4 bases from V and 4 bases from J, with 9 bases in between. The CDR3 is 14 residues long. Germline V gene sequence: CDR1 SGHRS, CDR2 YFSETQ. CDR3 sequence: CASSQQGYNSPLHF. CDR3 nucleotide sequence: TGCGCCAGCAGCCAACAGGGTTATAATTCACCCCTCCACTTT.

V and J are TRBV6-4 and TRBJ2-3, with TRBD2 as a possible D gene (6 bases). CDR1 and CDR2 (germline): MRHNA, SNTAGT. Trimming shortened V by 4 bases and J by 4 bases, and 12 bases separated the two germline ends. This CDR3 is 14 amino acids long. Here the CDR3 reads CASSGDGSSDTQYF. CDR3 in DNA: TGTGCCAGCAGTGGGGACGGGAGTTCAGATACGCAGTATTTT.

V is TRBV5-6 and J is TRBJ2-3; 8 nucleotides line up with TRBD2. The CDR3 runs 16 residues. Germline V gives CDR1 SGHDT, CDR2 YYEEEE. Trimming cost V 2 bases and J 5 bases; bases outside gene matches: 10. The CDR3 is CASSFGLAGPRDTQYF. The CDR3 DNA reads TGTGCCAGCAGCTTCGGTTTAGCGGGACCCAGAGATACGCAGTATTTT.

For this clone: Other DNA sequences in this specimen translate into the identical CDR3. The chain is built from TRBV7-9 and TRBJ2-5; TRBD2 matches 7 bases. Germline V gives CDR1 SEHNR, CDR2 FQNEAQ (reference sequence). Trimming took 0 bases from V and 5 from J; bases not matched to a gene: 3. The CDR3 totals 14 residues. The CDR3 region is CASSLAGGAETQYF. Here the CDR3 DNA reads TGTGCCAGCAGCTTAGCGGGAGGGGCGGAGACCCAGTACTTC.